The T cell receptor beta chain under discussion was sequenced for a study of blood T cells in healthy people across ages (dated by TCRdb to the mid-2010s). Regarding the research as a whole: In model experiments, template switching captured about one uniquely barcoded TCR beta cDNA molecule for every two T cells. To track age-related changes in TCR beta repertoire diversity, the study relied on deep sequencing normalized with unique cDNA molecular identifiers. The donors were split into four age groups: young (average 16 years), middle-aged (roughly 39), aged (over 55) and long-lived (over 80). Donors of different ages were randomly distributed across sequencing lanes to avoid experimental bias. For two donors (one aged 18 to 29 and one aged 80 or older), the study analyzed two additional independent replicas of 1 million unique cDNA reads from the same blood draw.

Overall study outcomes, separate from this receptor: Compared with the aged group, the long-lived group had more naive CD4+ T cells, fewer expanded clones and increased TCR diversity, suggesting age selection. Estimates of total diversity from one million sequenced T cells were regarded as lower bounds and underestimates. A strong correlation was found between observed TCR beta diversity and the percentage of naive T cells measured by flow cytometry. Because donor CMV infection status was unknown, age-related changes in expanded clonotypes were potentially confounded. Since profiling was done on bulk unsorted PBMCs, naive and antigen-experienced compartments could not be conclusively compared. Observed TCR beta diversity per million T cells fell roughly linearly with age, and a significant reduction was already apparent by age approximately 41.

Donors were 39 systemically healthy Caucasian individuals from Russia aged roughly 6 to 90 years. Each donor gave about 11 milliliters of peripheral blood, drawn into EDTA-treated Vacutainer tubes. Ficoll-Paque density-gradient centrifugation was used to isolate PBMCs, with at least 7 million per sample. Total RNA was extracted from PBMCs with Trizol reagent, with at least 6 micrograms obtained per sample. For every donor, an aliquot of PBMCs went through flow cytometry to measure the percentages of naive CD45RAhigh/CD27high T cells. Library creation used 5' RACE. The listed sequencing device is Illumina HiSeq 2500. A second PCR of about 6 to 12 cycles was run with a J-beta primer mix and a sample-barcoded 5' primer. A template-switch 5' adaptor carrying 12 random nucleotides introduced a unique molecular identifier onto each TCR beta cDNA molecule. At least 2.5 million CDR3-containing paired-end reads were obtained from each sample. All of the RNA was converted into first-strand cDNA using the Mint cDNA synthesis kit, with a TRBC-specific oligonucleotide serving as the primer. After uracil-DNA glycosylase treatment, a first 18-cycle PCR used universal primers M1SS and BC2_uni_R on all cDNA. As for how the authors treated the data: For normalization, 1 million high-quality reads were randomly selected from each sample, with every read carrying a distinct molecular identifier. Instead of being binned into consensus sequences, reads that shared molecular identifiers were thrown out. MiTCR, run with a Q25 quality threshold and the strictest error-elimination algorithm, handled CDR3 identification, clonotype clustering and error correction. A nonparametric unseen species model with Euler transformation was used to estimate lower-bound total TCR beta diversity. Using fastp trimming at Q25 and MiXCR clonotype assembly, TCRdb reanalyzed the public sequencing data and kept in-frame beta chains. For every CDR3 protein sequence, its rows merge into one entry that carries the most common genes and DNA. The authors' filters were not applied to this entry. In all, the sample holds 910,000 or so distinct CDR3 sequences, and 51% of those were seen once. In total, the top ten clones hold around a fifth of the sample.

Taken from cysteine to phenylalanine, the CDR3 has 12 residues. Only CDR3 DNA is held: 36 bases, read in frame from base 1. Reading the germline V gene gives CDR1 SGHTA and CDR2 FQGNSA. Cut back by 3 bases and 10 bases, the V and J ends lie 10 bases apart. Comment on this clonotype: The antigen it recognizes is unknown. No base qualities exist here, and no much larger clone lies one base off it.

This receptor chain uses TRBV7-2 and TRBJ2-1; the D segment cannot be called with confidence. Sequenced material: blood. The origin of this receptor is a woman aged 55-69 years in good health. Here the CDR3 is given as CASSFNLVEQFF. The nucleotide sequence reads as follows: TGTGCCAGCAGCTTCAATCTCGTGGAGCAGTTCTTC.